Shown below are 15 T cell receptor beta chains from a single sample sequenced in a study of blood T cell repertoires in COVID-19 (dated by TCRdb to the early 2020s). Receptors were amplified or captured by the immunoSEQ multiplex PCR assay. TCRdb took over this immuneACCESS table, retaining in-frame rearrangements with V and J assigned. Such tables are incomplete; in checked studies, under half of the missing clones stem from an unresolved V gene, and the remainder is unexplained. The sample data list about 140,000 clones, and approximately 88% of these were observed just once. The ten largest make up 1.5% to 2% of the sample. The material sequenced was peripheral blood. The receptors come from a woman in her forties or fifties with acute or convalescent COVID-19.

V usage is TRBV3-1 (or the pseudogene TRBV3-2) and J usage is TRBJ1-2; TRBD1 matches 8 bases. V lost 3 bases, J lost 2 bases, and 5 bases stayed unmatched. The germline gives CDR1 LGHDT, CDR2 YNNKEL (reference sequence). CDR3 length: 15 residues. CDR3 DNA sequence: TGTGCCAGCAGCCACCGGACAGGGATAAACTATGGCTACACCTTC. This encodes CASSHRTGINYGYTF.

The CDR3 sequence: CATSSSGGPQETQYF. Here the CDR3 DNA reads TGTGCCACCAGCAGTAGCGGGGGGCCCCAAGAGACCCAGTACTTC. V is TRBV15 and J is TRBJ2-5, with TRBD2 matching over 10 bases. CDR1 and CDR2 (germline): LNHNV, YYDKDF (reference sequence). CDR3 length: 15 residues. With V trimmed by 3 bases and J by 1 base, 2 bases remained unmatched.

This chain links TRBV5-1 with TRBJ1-2; 12 bases align to TRBD1. The CDR3 length is 16 residues. CDR1 SGHRS and CDR2 YFSETQ come from the germline V gene. The V segment lost 4 bases and the J segment 3 bases; nucleotides outside the gene matches: 7. CDR3 sequence (DNA): TGCGCCAGCAGCCCAAAGGGGACAGGGGGCGACTATGGCTACACCTTC. This gives the protein CASSPKGTGGDYGYTF.

This clone showed up many times. V is TRBV7-9 and J is TRBJ2-1; 9 bases match TRBD1. With V trimmed by 5 bases and J by 15 bases, 8 bases remained unmatched. The CDR3 spans 12 residues. Germline V gene sequence: CDR1 SEHNR, CDR2 FQNEAQ (reference sequence). The CDR3 sequence: CASSHGQGRPFF. The CDR3 coding sequence is TGTGCCAGCAGCCACGGACAGGGGCGCCCGTTCTTC.

CDR3: CASSKRGSTGELFF. The CDR3 DNA follows: TGTGCCAGCAGTAAGCGGGGGAGCACCGGGGAGCTGTTTTTT. The gene calls are TRBV6-6 and TRBJ2-2, with 8 nucleotides matching TRBD2. This CDR3 has 14 residues. Germline V gene lookup returns CDR1 MNHNY and CDR2 SVGAGI (reference sequence). V shed 5 bases and J 4 bases; nucleotides not matched to a gene: 3.

The rearrangement uses TRBV19 and TRBJ2-3; D is perhaps TRBD2 (5 bases). The V end lost 4 bases, the J end lost 0 bases, and 8 bases lay between the germline ends. Germline V gene lookup returns CDR1 LNHDA and CDR2 SQIVND (reference sequence). The CDR3 contains 14 residues. This CDR3 is CASSRLQSTDTQYF. CDR3 DNA sequence: TGTGCCAGTAGTAGACTACAGAGCACAGATACGCAGTATTTT.

J is TRBJ1-5 and V is TRBV2; D perhaps matches TRBD1 (6 bases). The V gene's germline CDR1 is SNHLY and CDR2 FYNNEI. There are 14 residues in the CDR3. Trimming removed 6 bases from V and 0 bases from J, with 9 bases in between. In DNA, the CDR3 is TGTGCCAGCAGCGGACAGCATAGCAATCAGCCCCAGCATTTT. It is translated as CASSGQHSNQPQHF.

V usage is TRBV7-8 and J usage is TRBJ1-4; no clear D gene. The CDR3 runs 16 residues. V was trimmed by 1 base and J by 5 bases, leaving 14 bases between them. The V gene's germline CDR1 is SGHVS and CDR2 FQNEAQ. This chain's CDR3 is CASSLGVRRSNEKLFF. CDR3 nucleotide sequence: TGTGCCAGCAGCTTAGGGGTTAGGAGGTCGAATGAAAAACTGTTTTTT.

The chain is built from TRBV5-1 and TRBJ1-4, with TRBD1 as a possible D gene (5 bases). V was clipped by 7 bases and J by 0 bases, with 10 bases between them. CDR1 is SGHRS, CDR2 YFSETQ, per germline. The CDR3 runs 14 residues. Here the CDR3 reads CASGRDSTNEKLFF. CDR3 nucleotides: TGCGCCAGCGGCCGGGACTCAACTAATGAAAAACTGTTTTTT.

This clone was recorded only once. J is TRBJ2-4 and V is TRBV5-1; 7 bases are a match to TRBD1. The germline CDR1 and CDR2 sequences are SGHRS and YFSETQ. There are 14 residues in the CDR3. V gave up 4 bases and J gave up 9 bases; unmatched junction bases: 10. In DNA form, the CDR3 reads TGCGCCAGCAGCACGGGACAGTCAGAAGGCATTCAGTACTTC. Translation gives CASSTGQSEGIQYF.

This chain joins TRBV6-4 and TRBJ2-3; no definite D call. V dropped 0 bases and J dropped 0 bases, with 10 bases sitting between them. The CDR3 is 16 residues long. Per the germline V gene, CDR1 is MRHNA and CDR2 is SNTAGT. CDR3 sequence reads: CASSDSNQISTDTQYF. CDR3 in DNA: TGTGCCAGCAGTGACTCGAACCAGATTAGCACAGATACGCAGTATTTT.

The rearrangement joins TRBV18 to TRBJ2-7; TRBD1 matches 10 bases. Germline V CDR1 and CDR2: KGHSH, LQKENI. CDR3 length equals 15 residues. With V trimmed by 3 bases and J by 1 base, 3 bases remained unmatched. In DNA, the CDR3 is TGTGCCAGCTCACCGACAGGGGGCGCGTCCTACGAGCAGTACTTC. Translating gives CASSPTGGASYEQYF.

V is TRBV4-2 and J is TRBJ1-5; 10 positions match TRBD1. Germline V gene lookup returns CDR1 LGHNA and CDR2 YNFKEQ. This CDR3 comprises 15 residues. V dropped 2 bases and J dropped 7; count of bases not matched to a gene: 5. The CDR3 nucleotides are TGTGCCAGCAGCCAACGAGGGACAGGGGACCAGCCCCAGCATTTT. This translates into CASSQRGTGDQPQHF.

The V and J genes are TRBV30 and TRBJ2-7, with D perhaps TRBD2 (6 bases). The CDR3 totals 12 residues. Germline V gene data show CDR1 as GTSNPN and CDR2 as SVGIG (reference sequence). V lost 2 bases to trimming and J lost 6 bases, with 11 bases between them. Here the CDR3 reads CAWSITSSEQYF. The CDR3, as DNA: TGTGCCTGGAGTATTACTAGCTCCGAGCAGTACTTC.

This sequence joins TRBV5-6 and TRBJ2-7; possibly TRBD1 for D (6 bases). The germline V gene encodes CDR1 SGHDT and CDR2 YYEEEE. V was clipped by 1 base and J by 0 bases, with 11 bases between them. CDR3 size: 15 residues. The CDR3 DNA sequence: TGTGCCAGCAGCTTGAAAGGGGGTAGCTCCTACGAGCAGTACTTC. Translation gives CASSLKGGSSYEQYF.